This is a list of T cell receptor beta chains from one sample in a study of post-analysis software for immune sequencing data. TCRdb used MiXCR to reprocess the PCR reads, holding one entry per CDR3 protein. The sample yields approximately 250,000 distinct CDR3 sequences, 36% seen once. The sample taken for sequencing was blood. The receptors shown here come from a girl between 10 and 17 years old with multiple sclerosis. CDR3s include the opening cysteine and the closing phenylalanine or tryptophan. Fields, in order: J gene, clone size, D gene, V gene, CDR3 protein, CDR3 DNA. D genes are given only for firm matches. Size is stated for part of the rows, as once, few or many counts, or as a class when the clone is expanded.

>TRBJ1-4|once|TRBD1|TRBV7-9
CASSLGQATNEKRFF
TGTGCCAGCAGCCTGGGACAGGCAACTAATGAAAAACGGTTTTTT
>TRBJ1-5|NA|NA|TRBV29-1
CSVEAQEIGLRDPNQPQHF
TGCAGCGTTGAAGCTCAAGAAATAGGACTCAGGGACCCTAATCAGCCCCAGCATTTT
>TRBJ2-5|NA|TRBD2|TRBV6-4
CASSDSAGGGYNEQYF
TGTGCCAGCAGTGACAGCGCGGGGGGAGGATACAATGAACAGTACTTC
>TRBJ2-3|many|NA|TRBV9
CASSVAAYADTQYF
TGTGCCAGCAGCGTAGCCGCGTACGCAGATACGCAGTATTTT
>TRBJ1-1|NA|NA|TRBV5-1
CASSLIQGGNTEAFF
TGCGCCAGCAGCTTGATCCAGGGAGGGAACACTGAAGCTTTCTTT
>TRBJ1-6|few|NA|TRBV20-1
CSAYRAINSPLHF
TGCAGTGCTTACCGGGCCATCAATTCACCCCTCCACTTT
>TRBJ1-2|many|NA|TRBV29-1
CSVDRAEDYGYTF
TGCAGCGTGGACCGTGCGGAGGACTATGGCTACACCTTC
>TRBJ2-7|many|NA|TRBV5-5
CASTLGVGVVEQYF
TGTGCCAGCACCCTAGGGGTCGGGGTCGTGGAGCAGTACTTC
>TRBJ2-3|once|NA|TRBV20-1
CSARPLQSTDTQYF
TGCAGTGCTAGACCCCTACAGAGCACAGATACGCAGTATTTT
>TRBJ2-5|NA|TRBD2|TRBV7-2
CASNKGGLGTNEQYF
TGTGCCAGCAACAAAGGCGGACTAGGTACAAATGAGCAGTACTTC